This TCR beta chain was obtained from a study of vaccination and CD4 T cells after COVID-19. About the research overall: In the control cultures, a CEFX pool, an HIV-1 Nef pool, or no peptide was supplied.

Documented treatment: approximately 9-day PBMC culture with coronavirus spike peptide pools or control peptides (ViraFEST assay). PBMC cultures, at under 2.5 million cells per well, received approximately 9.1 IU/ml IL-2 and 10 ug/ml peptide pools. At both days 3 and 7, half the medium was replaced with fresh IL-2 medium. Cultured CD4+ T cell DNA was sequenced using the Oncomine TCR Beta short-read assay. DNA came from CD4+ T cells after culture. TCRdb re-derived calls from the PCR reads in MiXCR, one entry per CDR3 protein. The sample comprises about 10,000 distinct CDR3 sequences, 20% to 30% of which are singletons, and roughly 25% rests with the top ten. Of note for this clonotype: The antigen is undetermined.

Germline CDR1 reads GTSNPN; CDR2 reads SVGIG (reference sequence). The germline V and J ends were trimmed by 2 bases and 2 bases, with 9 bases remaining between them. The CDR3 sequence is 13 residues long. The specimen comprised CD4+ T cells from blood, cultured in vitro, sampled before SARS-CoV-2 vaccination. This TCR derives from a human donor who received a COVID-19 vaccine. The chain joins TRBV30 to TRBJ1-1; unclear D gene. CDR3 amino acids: CAWSIIPNTEAFF. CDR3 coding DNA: TGTGCCTGGAGTATTATACCAAACACTGAAGCTTTCTTT.